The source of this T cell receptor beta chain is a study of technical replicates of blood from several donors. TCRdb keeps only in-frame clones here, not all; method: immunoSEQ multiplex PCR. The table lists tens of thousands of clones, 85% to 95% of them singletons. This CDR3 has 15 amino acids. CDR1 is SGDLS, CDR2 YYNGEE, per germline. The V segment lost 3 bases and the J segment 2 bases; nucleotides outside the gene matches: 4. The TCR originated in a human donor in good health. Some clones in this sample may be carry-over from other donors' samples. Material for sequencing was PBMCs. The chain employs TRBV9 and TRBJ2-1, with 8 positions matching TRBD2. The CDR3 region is CASSGSGRAYNEQFF. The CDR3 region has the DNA TGTGCCAGCAGCGGCAGCGGGAGAGCCTACAATGAGCAGTTCTTC.